This T cell receptor (beta chain) emerged from a study of shared clonotypes between healthy human individuals (dated by TCRdb to 2018 to 2020). Regarding the research as a whole: A few men and two women, aged 18 to 49 years, made up the cohort. Each donor's leukapheresis produced roughly between about 0.9 and 9.5 billion PBMCs. Libraries were prepared and TCR repertoires were sequenced by different laboratories using diverse techniques, in order to increase sequencing depth and limit assay-specific biases. For each donor, three plates each were used for CD4 naive and CD4 memory, two plates were used for CD8 naive, and one plate was used for CD8 memory. To estimate repertoire size and how much clonotype sharing occurs between individuals, the study deeply sequenced the blood TCR repertoires of several healthy adults.

CD8 naive samples were obtained by positive selection for CCR7 among CD45RO-negative cells, yielding a CD45RA+CCR7+ population from which TemRA cells were excluded. The donors were healthy, HIV-negative adults who had no recently reported acute infections or vaccinations. All donors were Caucasian adults living in Nashville, Tennessee, USA. Blood was obtained by leukapheresis, after which PBMCs were separated by Ficoll-Histopaque density gradient centrifugation and cryopreserved in liquid nitrogen vapor phase. Analytical flow cytometry was used to check the purity and quantity of each magnetically sorted T cell population. Genomic DNA was isolated from each sorted fraction and quantified by UV absorbance on a Nanodrop 2000c. For this clone: The antigen it binds to is not known. It has no much larger one-base neighbor in the sample; base qualities were not kept.

Trimming removed 2 bases from V and 10 bases from J, leaving 9 bases between the germline ends. From the germline V gene (reference sequence), CDR1 is LNHDA and CDR2 is SQIVND. Reading from cysteine to phenylalanine, the CDR3 counts 12 amino acids. Only the CDR3 portion is preserved as DNA: 36 bases, with reading frame beginning at the first base. Study-wide conclusions, independent of this receptor: Pairwise subsampling led to the expectation that sequencing depth would affect the degree of clonotype sharing among donors. Across four donors, around 5.4% of naive CD4, roughly 3.5% of naive CD8, 2% to 2.5% of memory CD4, and over 0.35% of memory CD8 clonotypes were shared. The genetic and exposure-history diversity represented was limited by the small number of donors. Sampling was restricted to blood, and TCR repertoires in tissue are likely to differ from TCR repertoires in blood. Rarefaction of sorted-subset datasets indicated incomplete sequencing despite the large sequencing depth. Estimated clonotype richness was generally larger for naive than for memory subsets. Compared with non-shared clonotypes, the clonotypes found in all four sorted-subset donors had higher generation probabilities.

Using the deep immunoSEQ assay, multiplex PCR amplified TCR CDR3 regions from genomic DNA. Extracted genomic DNA from each cell subset was distributed evenly across all wells of several immunoSEQ 96-well plates, and each plate was treated as a replicate. For sorted subsets, each replicate PCR was loaded with around 200 ng genomic DNA, equivalent to 30,000 or so T cell genomes. Purified libraries were quantified with a Qubit 3.0 fluorometer, sized on a Bioanalyzer 2100, and re-quantified with the KAPA Library Quantification kit. A separate single-read 150-cycle Illumina NextSeq 550 flow cell was used to sequence each immunoSEQ 96-well plate. Concerning the study's data processing: The immunoSEQ output contained only junctional sequences without quality scores, so filtering could not match that applied to full-length reads. Sequences were annotated with PyIR, a Python wrapper for IgBLAST v1.9, and V/J genes and CDR3 were assigned using IMGT germline references. Reads were removed for weak V/J assignments (E-value above 1e-6), missing CDR3, stop codons, out-of-frame junctions, or ambiguous translated residues. V3J clonotypes were defined by identical inferred V gene, J gene, and CDR3 amino acid sequence. The percentage overlap between two repertoires was calculated by dividing the number of shared unique clonotypes by the size of the smaller repertoire. RTK rarefaction, the Chao1 estimator, and Recon v2.1 estimates of unobserved clonotypes were used to assess repertoire richness. Generation probabilities were computed with OLGA for all TCRbeta clonotypes obtained by the gDNA method from a few donors. The table comes from immuneACCESS by way of TCRdb, which keeps in-frame sequences with V and J called. Part of the clones is missing from these tables; in studies checked, under half for an unresolved V gene and the rest for unknown reasons. Clone size and V and J calls were adopted from that table, with D and trimming inferred from the DNA. In all, the sample holds over 2,000,000 clones, and 90% to 95% of those were seen once. The ten largest account for more than 1.5% of the sample.

The sample consisted of naive CD8+ T cells from PBMCs. The cell subset or site label corresponds to: CD45RA+CCR7+. This clonotype originated in a man younger than 35 in good health. Some clones in this sample may be carry-over from other donors' samples. Here the chain combines TRBV19 and TRBJ2-1; TRBD1 is perhaps the D gene, given 6 matching bases. The CDR3 region reads CASSIKGDEQFF. The bases are TGTGCCAGTAGTATAAAGGGGGACGAGCAGTTCTTC.